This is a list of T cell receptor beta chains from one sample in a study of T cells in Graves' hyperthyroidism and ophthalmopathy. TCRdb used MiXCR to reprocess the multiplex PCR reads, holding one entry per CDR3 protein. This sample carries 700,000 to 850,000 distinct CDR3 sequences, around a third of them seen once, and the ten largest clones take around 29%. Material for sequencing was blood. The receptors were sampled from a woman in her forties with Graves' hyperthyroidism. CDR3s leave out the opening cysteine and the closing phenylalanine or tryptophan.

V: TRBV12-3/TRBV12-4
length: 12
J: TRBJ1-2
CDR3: ASSMTGGAYGYT

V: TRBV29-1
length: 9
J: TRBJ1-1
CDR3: SVRGQTEAF

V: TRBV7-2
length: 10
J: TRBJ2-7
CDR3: ASSPVNYEQY

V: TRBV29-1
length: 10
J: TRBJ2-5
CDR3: SAETVKETQY

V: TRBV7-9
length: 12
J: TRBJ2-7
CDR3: ASSLVEDSREQY

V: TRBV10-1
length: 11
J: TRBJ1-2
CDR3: ASSETVGYGYT

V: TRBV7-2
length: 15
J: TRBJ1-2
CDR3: ASSPLGIIFYGSGYT

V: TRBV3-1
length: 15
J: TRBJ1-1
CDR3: ASSHGSGRAEDTEAF

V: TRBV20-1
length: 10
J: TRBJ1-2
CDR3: SAILQGYGYT

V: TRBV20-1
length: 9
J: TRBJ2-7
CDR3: SARDGQEQY

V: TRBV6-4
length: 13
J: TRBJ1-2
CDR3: ASSEGAGGNYGYT

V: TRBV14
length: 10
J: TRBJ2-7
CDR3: ANSPPGYEQY

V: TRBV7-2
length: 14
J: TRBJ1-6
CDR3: ASSLMGSSYNSPLH

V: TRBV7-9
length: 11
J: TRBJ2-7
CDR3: ASTAGGSYEQY

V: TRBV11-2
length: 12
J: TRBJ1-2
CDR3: ASSLDSRFYGYT

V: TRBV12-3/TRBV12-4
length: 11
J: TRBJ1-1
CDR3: ASTLVPNTEAF

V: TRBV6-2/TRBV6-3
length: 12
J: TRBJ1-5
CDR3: ASSYGAARQPQH